The 21 T cell receptor beta chains presented below share a single source sample, sequenced in a study of blood T cell repertoires in COVID-19. Produced via immunoSEQ multiplex PCR; TCRdb's table is partial and in-frame only. In the table there are under 250,000 clones, 85% to 90% of which are singletons. The sequencing sample was made of peripheral blood. These receptor sequences come from a man aged 25-40 years with COVID-19, enrolled during active disease.

This clone was observed a few times. The V gene is TRBV7-8, the J gene TRBJ1-2; D is uncertain. The V end was cut by 0 bases, the J end by 7 bases, with 12 bases between. The CDR3 runs to 14 residues. Germline V lookup: CDR1 SGHVS, CDR2 FQNEAQ. The CDR3 sequence is CASSLARSQTGYTF. The CDR3 region has the DNA TGTGCCAGCAGCTTAGCTCGGTCACAGACTGGCTACACCTTC.

This sequence joins TRBV27 and TRBJ1-2; TRBD1 agrees at 9 bases. V gave up 6 bases and J gave up 4 bases; unmatched junction bases: 6. The CDR3 has 14 amino acids. CDR1 is MNHEY, CDR2 SMNVEV, per germline (reference sequence). The CDR3 loop reads CASSWNRGLYGYTF. CDR3 in DNA: TGTGCCAGCAGCTGGAACAGGGGGCTCTATGGCTACACCTTC.

This sequence joins TRBV12-3 or TRBV12-4 and TRBJ1-2; the match to TRBD1 covers 7 bases. The CDR3 is 13 amino acids. V lost 6 bases, J lost 5 bases, and 6 bases stayed unmatched. Here the CDR3 DNA reads TGTGCCAGCAGCCCTGACAGGGATTATGGCTACACCTTC. Translated, it gives CASSPDRDYGYTF.

The V call is TRBV4-3, the J call TRBJ1-1; D ambiguous. Germline CDR1 reads LGHNA; CDR2 reads YSLEER. Trimming removed 1 base from V and 7 bases from J, with 16 bases in between. The CDR3 has 15 residues. The CDR3 loop reads CASSQGGGSTDEAFF. The DNA for the CDR3 is TGCGCCAGCAGCCAAGGCGGTGGATCAACGGATGAAGCTTTCTTT.

The chain couples TRBV24-1 to TRBJ2-1; 9 positions agree with TRBD2. CDR1 is KGHDR and CDR2 is SFDVKD in the germline V gene. The CDR3 extends over 15 amino acids. The V gene end was trimmed by 3 bases and the J gene end by 7 bases; junction bases not matched to a gene: 6. The DNA of the CDR3 is TGTGCCACCAGTGATCGCGGGAGGGGGGGGAATGAGCAGTTCTTC. Amino acids: CATSDRGRGGNEQFF.

The V call is TRBV7-9, the J call TRBJ2-7, with TRBD2 identical over 8 bases. This CDR3 is built from 18 residues. CDR1 and CDR2 from the germline V gene are SEHNR and FQNEAQ (reference sequence). V gave up 1 base and J gave up 5 bases; unmatched junction bases: 16. The CDR3, as DNA: TGTGCCAGCAGCTTAGTGCCCATTGGGGCTAGCGGGTTCGACGAGCAGTACTTC. This translates into CASSLVPIGASGFDEQYF.

This chain joins TRBV19 and TRBJ2-4, with TRBD2 identical over 12 bases. Losses at the gene ends were 1 base for V and 3 bases for J; bases not matched to a gene: 1. CDR1 is LNHDA and CDR2 is SQIVND in the germline V gene (reference sequence). The CDR3 totals 16 residues. CDR3 sequence: CASSIGLAGVKNIQYF. DNA for the CDR3: TGTGCCAGTAGTATAGGACTAGCGGGGGTCAAAAACATTCAGTACTTC.

The chain has TRBV9 and TRBJ2-5; D may be TRBD2 (7 bases). The V and J ends lost 0 bases and 2 bases respectively, with 17 bases between them. The CDR3 has 17 residues. CDR1 is SGDLS and CDR2 is YYNGEE in the germline V gene. CDR3 sequence reads: CASSVGLKGGAQETQYF. The CDR3 coding sequence is TGTGCCAGCAGCGTAGGCTTGAAGGGGGGGGCACAAGAGACCCAGTACTTC.

This sequence joins TRBV5-4 and TRBJ2-3; possible D gene TRBD2, 5 bases. CDR1 SGHNT and CDR2 YYREEE come from the germline V gene (reference sequence). The CDR3 consists of 17 residues. The V end lost 3 bases, the J end lost 4 bases, and 21 bases lay between the germline ends. The CDR3 DNA reads as TGTGCCAGCAGCTCTTTATCGAGGGAAAGGTCAGCAGATACGCAGTATTTT. Translation: CASSSLSRERSADTQYF.

J is TRBJ1-2 and V is TRBV5-1; D call uncertain. The CDR3 runs 15 residues. V was trimmed by 5 bases and J by 6 bases, leaving 20 bases between them. Looked up from germline, CDR1 is SGHRS and CDR2 is YFSETQ. Here the CDR3 reads CASSAIRAAGDGYTF. The CDR3 nucleotides are TGCGCCAGCAGTGCTATCCGGGCCGCCGGGGATGGCTACACCTTC.

As regards this clone: One junction end does not reproduce the germline sequence, and a read error may be involved. The V and J genes are TRBV5-4 and TRBJ1-2; D uncertain. The CDR3 covers 16 residues. From germline, CDR1 is SGHNT and CDR2 YYREEE (reference sequence). The CDR3 loop is CASSLGSRGALEGYTF. In nucleotides, the CDR3 is TGTGCCAGCAGTTTGGGTTCCCGGGGAGCGCTCGAAGGCTACACCTTC.

This sequence joins TRBV15 and TRBJ1-1, with a tentative D call TRBD1 (6 bases). Germline CDR1 is LNHNV and CDR2 is YYDKDF (reference sequence). This CDR3 is 15 amino acids long. The V end was cut by 5 bases, the J end by 0 bases, with 13 bases between. CDR3 coding DNA: TGTGCCACCAGCCCCAGGACAGATATGAACACTGAAGCTTTCTTT. Its translation: CATSPRTDMNTEAFF.

This sequence joins TRBV28 and TRBJ2-1; 15 nucleotides agree with TRBD2. Per germline, CDR1 MDHEN and CDR2 SYDVKM. This CDR3 has 17 residues. V was clipped by 1 base and J by 7 bases; unmatched bases: 5. The CDR3 loop reads CASSLLTGTSGRNEQFF. In nucleotides, the CDR3 is TGTGCCAGCAGTTTATTAACCGGGACTAGCGGGAGGAATGAGCAGTTCTTC.

The gene calls are TRBV9 and TRBJ2-2, with TRBD1 as a possible D gene (5 bases). In germline, CDR1 is SGDLS, CDR2 YYNGEE. Trimming took off 4 bases at V and 6 bases at J, with 16 bases between the two ends. This CDR3 has 15 residues. DNA for the CDR3: TGTGCCAGCAGCCCCAGAAATGGGGCGGCCGGGGAGCTGTTTTTT. Translating it yields CASSPRNGAAGELFF. Based on the CDR3 plus reference TRBV9 and TRBJ2-2, the full variable domain is DSGVTQTPKHLITATGQRVTLRCSPRSGDLSVYWYQQSLDQGLQFLIQYYNGEERAKGNILERFSAQQFPDLHSELNLSSLELGDSALYFCASSPRNGAAGELFFGEGSRLTVL.

The chain is built from TRBV6-5 and TRBJ1-2; D gene unclear. The CDR3 extends over 13 amino acids. The V end lost 5 bases, the J end lost 6 bases, and 13 bases lay between the germline ends. Germline V lookup: CDR1 MNHEY, CDR2 SVGAGI. In DNA form, the CDR3 reads TGTGCCAGCAGTAAGACACCCGCCCATGGCTACACCTTC. Amino acids: CASSKTPAHGYTF.

This chain connects TRBV18 to TRBJ2-3, with a weak D call TRBD2 (6 bases). The V gene lost 0 bases and the J gene lost 2 bases, with 12 bases spanning the gap. The V gene's germline CDR1 is KGHSH and CDR2 LQKENI. This CDR3 is built from 16 residues. The CDR3 DNA sequence: TGTGCCAGCTCACCACCCGGGACTTACTACACAGATACGCAGTATTTT. Residues: CASSPPGTYYTDTQYF.

This rearrangement joins TRBV7-2 to TRBJ1-1, with D possibly being TRBD1 (5 bases). This CDR3 is 13 amino acids long. The ends were cut back, 3 bases at V and 4 bases at J, with 9 bases in the middle. In germline, CDR1 is SGHTA, CDR2 FQGNSA. This chain's CDR3 is CASSLGGGTEAFF. DNA for the CDR3: TGTGCCAGCAGCTTGGGGGGGGGCACTGAAGCTTTCTTT.

The CDR3 loop reads CASSSPFQGPYEAFF. CDR3 DNA sequence: TGTGCCAGCAGTTCCCCCTTCCAGGGCCCTTATGAAGCTTTCTTT. The gene calls are TRBV6-2 or TRBV6-3 and TRBJ1-1; D is perhaps TRBD1 (5 bases). Deletions cut 4 bases from V and 7 bases from J, with 19 bases between. The CDR3 has 15 residues. Germline values: CDR1 MNHEY, CDR2 SVGEGT.

The chain employs TRBV19 and TRBJ1-5; possibly TRBD1 for D (5 bases). V was trimmed by 3 bases and J by 7 bases, leaving 10 bases between them. From germline, CDR1 is LNHDA and CDR2 SQIVND (reference sequence). CDR3 length equals 13 residues. The CDR3 loop reads CASSIGRAQPQHF. The DNA of the CDR3 is TGTGCCAGTAGTATCGGCAGGGCCCAGCCCCAGCATTTT.

This chain's CDR3 is CASSEWRSHGDEQFF. The CDR3 coding sequence is TGTGCCAGCAGTGAATGGCGATCACACGGGGATGAGCAGTTCTTC. The genes are TRBV25-1 and TRBJ2-1; D perhaps matches TRBD2 (5 bases). Trimming left V 1 base short and J 8 bases short, with 15 bases between. This CDR3 has 15 amino acids. Germline CDR1 MGHDK, CDR2 SYGVNS.

V usage is TRBV7-2 and J usage is TRBJ1-2; D perhaps matches TRBD1 (6 bases). The CDR3 consists of 13 residues. V lost 4 bases to trimming and J lost 4 bases, with 10 bases between them. Germline V gene sequence: CDR1 SGHTA, CDR2 FQGNSA. The CDR3 DNA reads TGTGCCAGCAGCTACAGGGATCTCTATGGCTACACCTTC. Amino acid sequence: CASSYRDLYGYTF. The full variable domain, its missing parts supplied by reference TRBV7-2 and TRBJ1-2, is GAGVSQSPSNKVTEKGKDVELRCDPISGHTALYWYRQSLGQGLEFLIYFQGNSAPDKSGLPSDRFSAERTGGSVSTLTIQRTQQEDSAVYLCASSYRDLYGYTFGSGTRLTVV.